This T cell receptor (beta chain) is from a study of T cells in pancreatic ductal adenocarcinoma. Study-wide points: This surgical cohort overrepresents the minority presenting with early-stage disease. Mean clonality was approximately 0.11 in tumors and 0.07 to 0.075 in blood, not significantly different. Compared with tumor, blood showed more total productive templates and around 8.1-fold more clonotypes.

The CDR3 contains 13 residues. Germline V CDR1 and CDR2: SGHAT, FQNNGV. V shed 4 bases and J shed 1 base, with 7 bases lying between them. Selected pancreatic ductal adenocarcinoma patients had undergone surgery without neoadjuvant therapy. Sequencing used immunoSEQ multiplex PCR; TCRdb keeps in-frame clones, though not all of them. The sample contains 85,000 to 120,000 clones, 90% to 95% of which appear only once. A word on this clone: Antigen: not known.

The sequenced sample consisted of PBMCs. This sequence joins TRBV11-2 and TRBJ2-5; D ambiguous. This TCR was sampled from a human donor with pancreatic ductal adenocarcinoma. The CDR3 reads CASSWRPQETQYF. CDR3 sequence (DNA): TGTGCCAGCAGCTGGCGGCCCCAAGAGACCCAGTACTTC.